Listed below are T cell receptor beta chains from one sample, sequenced in a study of blood T cell repertoires in COVID-19. Generated by immunoSEQ multiplex PCR, the TCRdb table keeps only in-frame clones and is missing some. This sample has tens of thousands of clones, with roughly 89% found just once. The sequenced sample was peripheral blood. The receptors shown here come from a man aged 50 to 60 with acute or convalescent COVID-19. Each CDR3 is given with its conserved first and last residue. A D gene is named only where the DNA matches it firmly. Clone size is given for some rows only: seen once, a few or many times, or a class if the clone is expanded.

CDR3 DNA: TGTGCCAGCTCATCCCACGGCCTCGGACTAGCGGGGAGCGAGCAGTACTTC; CDR3 protein: CASSSHGLGLAGSEQYF; J gene: TRBJ2-7; clone size: -; V gene: TRBV18; D gene: TRBD2
CDR3 DNA: TGTGCCAGCAGCTCCCTGACAGGGAAGGTTGGGGAGACCCAGTACTTC; CDR3 protein: CASSSLTGKVGETQYF; J gene: TRBJ2-5; clone size: -; V gene: TRBV11-2; D gene: TRBD1
CDR3 DNA: TGTGCCAGCAGTTACTCAGGGGAAGGGTCACCCCTCCACTTT; CDR3 protein: CASSYSGEGSPLHF; J gene: TRBJ1-6; clone size: -; V gene: TRBV6-6; D gene: -
CDR3 DNA: TGTGCCAGCAGCTTGGACCTACTAGTGGGGGGGGCGCATACGCAGTATTTT; CDR3 protein: CASSLDLLVGGAHTQYF; J gene: TRBJ2-3; clone size: -; V gene: TRBV5-6; D gene: -
CDR3 DNA: TGTGCCAGCAGCCTAGGGAGGGGCTCCTGCGAGCAGTACTTC; CDR3 protein: CASSLGRGSCEQYF; J gene: TRBJ2-7; clone size: -; V gene: TRBV7-2; D gene: TRBD2
CDR3 DNA: TGTGCCAGCAGCCTATATGACAAGTTCTACGAGCAGTACTTC; CDR3 protein: CASSLYDKFYEQYF; J gene: TRBJ2-7; clone size: -; V gene: TRBV3-1/TRBV3-2; D gene: -
CDR3 DNA: TGTGCCAGCAGCCCTCGGGGGGACACTGAAGCTTTCTTT; CDR3 protein: CASSPRGDTEAFF; J gene: TRBJ1-1; clone size: -; V gene: TRBV7-9; D gene: -
CDR3 DNA: TGTGCCACCAGCAGAGCAAGGGGAAATGCTCAAGAGACCCAGTACTTC; CDR3 protein: CATSRARGNAQETQYF; J gene: TRBJ2-5; clone size: -; V gene: TRBV15; D gene: -
CDR3 DNA: TGTGCCAGCTCCCAGAACAGGGGAGGACTGTTTTTT; CDR3 protein: CASSQNRGGLFF; J gene: TRBJ1-4; clone size: -; V gene: TRBV18; D gene: TRBD1
CDR3 DNA: TGTGCCAGCTTACAAGGGGGACAGGGGGTCGACGAGCAGTACTTC; CDR3 protein: CASLQGGQGVDEQYF; J gene: TRBJ2-7; clone size: -; V gene: TRBV2; D gene: TRBD1
CDR3 DNA: TGCAGCGCTAAGGGACAGAGCTACGAGCAGTACTTC; CDR3 protein: CSAKGQSYEQYF; J gene: TRBJ2-7; clone size: few; V gene: TRBV29-1; D gene: TRBD1
CDR3 DNA: TGTGCCTGGAACAATGGGATGGGAGCGGGGTACTATGGCTACACCTTC; CDR3 protein: CAWNNGMGAGYYGYTF; J gene: TRBJ1-2; clone size: -; V gene: TRBV30; D gene: -
CDR3 DNA: TGTGCCAGCAGTTTAGAATCCTTCTACGAGCAGTACTTC; CDR3 protein: CASSLESFYEQYF; J gene: TRBJ2-7; clone size: -; V gene: TRBV12-3/TRBV12-4; D gene: -
CDR3 DNA: TGTGCCAGCAGCTTAGTAGGCTCGGTAGGGGGTGAAGGCTACACCTTC; CDR3 protein: CASSLVGSVGGEGYTF; J gene: TRBJ1-2; clone size: -; V gene: TRBV7-9; D gene: -
CDR3 DNA: TGTGCCAGTACTCGCGGCTCCTACAATGAGCAGTTCTTC; CDR3 protein: CASTRGSYNEQFF; J gene: TRBJ2-1; clone size: -; V gene: TRBV19; D gene: -
CDR3 DNA: TGTGCCAGCAATCCGGACAGGGGGGGGGATGAAAAACTGTTTTTT; CDR3 protein: CASNPDRGGDEKLFF; J gene: TRBJ1-4; clone size: few; V gene: TRBV6-5; D gene: TRBD1
CDR3 DNA: TGTGCCAGCAGCTTAGACACGAACACTGAAGCTTTCTTT; CDR3 protein: CASSLDTNTEAFF; J gene: TRBJ1-1; clone size: -; V gene: TRBV7-2; D gene: -
CDR3 DNA: TGTGCCAGCAGTTACCCTAGCGGGGGGATCTTTCCCGAGCAGTTCTTC; CDR3 protein: CASSYPSGGIFPEQFF; J gene: TRBJ2-1; clone size: -; V gene: TRBV6-5; D gene: TRBD2
CDR3 DNA: TGTGCCAGTAATATCGACAGGGTGGGTCAGCCCCAGCATTTT; CDR3 protein: CASNIDRVGQPQHF; J gene: TRBJ1-5; clone size: -; V gene: TRBV19; D gene: TRBD1
CDR3 DNA: TGTGCCAGCTCACCATGGGCTAGCGGGGTTCAAGAGACCCAGTACTTC; CDR3 protein: CASSPWASGVQETQYF; J gene: TRBJ2-5; clone size: -; V gene: TRBV18; D gene: TRBD2
CDR3 DNA: TGCAGTGCTGCTAGCGGGTATGAGCAGTTCTTC; CDR3 protein: CSAASGYEQFF; J gene: TRBJ2-1; clone size: -; V gene: TRBV20-1; D gene: TRBD2
CDR3 DNA: TGTGCCAGCAGCCAAGATCCTAGCGGGGGATATGAGCAGTTCTTC; CDR3 protein: CASSQDPSGGYEQFF; J gene: TRBJ2-1; clone size: -; V gene: TRBV14; D gene: TRBD2
CDR3 DNA: TGTGCCAGCAGGTATTGGGCCTGGGTGCAGTACTTC; CDR3 protein: CASRYWAWVQYF; J gene: TRBJ2-7; clone size: -; V gene: TRBV27; D gene: -
CDR3 DNA: TGCAGCGGGAGGACCCAGCAACTGATCATGAACACTGAAGCTTTCTTT; CDR3 protein: CSGRTQQLIMNTEAFF; J gene: TRBJ1-1; clone size: -; V gene: TRBV29-1; D gene: -
CDR3 DNA: TGTGCCAGCAGTGTCCTAGCGCACACAGATACGCAGTATTTT; CDR3 protein: CASSVLAHTDTQYF; J gene: TRBJ2-3; clone size: -; V gene: TRBV2; D gene: -
CDR3 DNA: TGTGCCAGTAGGAACATAGCGGGGGGGACTCAAGAGACCCAGTACTTC; CDR3 protein: CASRNIAGGTQETQYF; J gene: TRBJ2-5; clone size: once; V gene: TRBV19; D gene: TRBD2
CDR3 DNA: TGTGCCAGTAGCCAGCGGGGACTAGAACCATACAATGAGCAGTTCTTC; CDR3 protein: CASSQRGLEPYNEQFF; J gene: TRBJ2-1; clone size: -; V gene: TRBV7-2; D gene: TRBD2
CDR3 DNA: TGTGCCAGCAGTTTCCTCCGACTCGACTATACCGGGGAGCTGTTTTTT; CDR3 protein: CASSFLRLDYTGELFF; J gene: TRBJ2-2; clone size: -; V gene: TRBV27; D gene: -
CDR3 DNA: TGTGCCAGCAGCGGGGCCTCAGGCTCAGATACGCAGTATTTT; CDR3 protein: CASSGASGSDTQYF; J gene: TRBJ2-3; clone size: medium-sized; V gene: TRBV5-6; D gene: -
CDR3 DNA: TGTGCCAGCAGACCTGATTACCGAGACACCGGGGAGCTGTTTTTT; CDR3 protein: CASRPDYRDTGELFF; J gene: TRBJ2-2; clone size: -; V gene: TRBV28; D gene: -
CDR3 DNA: TGTGCCAGTAGTCGCAGGGGCAGTTCCTACGAGCAGTACTTC; CDR3 protein: CASSRRGSSYEQYF; J gene: TRBJ2-7; clone size: once; V gene: TRBV19; D gene: -
CDR3 DNA: TGCGCCAGCGGTCAGGGAGGGGAAGGAAACACCATATATTTT; CDR3 protein: CASGQGGEGNTIYF; J gene: TRBJ1-3; clone size: -; V gene: TRBV5-1; D gene: -
CDR3 DNA: TGTGCCTGGAGTAAGAGACAAGGAGAAGCTTTCTTT; CDR3 protein: CAWSKRQGEAFF; J gene: TRBJ1-1; clone size: -; V gene: TRBV30; D gene: -
CDR3 DNA: TGTGCCAGCAGTTACATCGCAGGGGGGAATCAGCCCCAGCATTTT; CDR3 protein: CASSYIAGGNQPQHF; J gene: TRBJ1-5; clone size: -; V gene: TRBV6-2/TRBV6-3; D gene: TRBD1
CDR3 DNA: TGTGCCAGCAGCCAAGGGTCGGAAGGGGCTTACGAGCAGTACTTC; CDR3 protein: CASSQGSEGAYEQYF; J gene: TRBJ2-7; clone size: -; V gene: TRBV3-1/TRBV3-2; D gene: -
CDR3 DNA: TGTGCCAGCTCGCTGGGACAGGAAAGTCAGCCCCAGCATTTT; CDR3 protein: CASSLGQESQPQHF; J gene: TRBJ1-5; clone size: -; V gene: TRBV18; D gene: TRBD1
CDR3 DNA: TGTGCCAGCAGTTTATTCCCGGGACAGGGACTCACAGATACGCAGTATTTT; CDR3 protein: CASSLFPGQGLTDTQYF; J gene: TRBJ2-3; clone size: -; V gene: TRBV28; D gene: TRBD1
CDR3 DNA: TGTGCCAGCGCCCCCAGCGCCTACGAGCAGTACTTC; CDR3 protein: CASAPSAYEQYF; J gene: TRBJ2-7; clone size: -; V gene: TRBV6-5; D gene: -
CDR3 DNA: TGTGCCACCAGTGCCGCGGACAAGGGCAACTATGGCTACACCTTC; CDR3 protein: CATSAADKGNYGYTF; J gene: TRBJ1-2; clone size: -; V gene: TRBV24-1; D gene: -
CDR3 DNA: TGTGCCAGCAGTTTAATCAGCACCGGGGAGCTGTTTTTT; CDR3 protein: CASSLISTGELFF; J gene: TRBJ2-2; clone size: -; V gene: TRBV12-3/TRBV12-4; D gene: -
CDR3 DNA: TGTGCCAGCGGGAGGGGGGGACAGGCCACAGATACGCAGTATTTT; CDR3 protein: CASGRGGQATDTQYF; J gene: TRBJ2-3; clone size: -; V gene: TRBV6-6; D gene: -
CDR3 DNA: TGTGCCAGCCGGGACAGCAACTCTGGAAACACCATATATTTT; CDR3 protein: CASRDSNSGNTIYF; J gene: TRBJ1-3; clone size: -; V gene: TRBV7-9; D gene: TRBD1
CDR3 DNA: TGTGCCAGCAGCGACAAAAATGAGCAGTTCTTC; CDR3 protein: CASSDKNEQFF; J gene: TRBJ2-1; clone size: -; V gene: TRBV11-3; D gene: -
CDR3 DNA: TGCGCCAGCAGCCTCTTGTGGGACAGGGAAGCTTTCTTT; CDR3 protein: CASSLLWDREAFF; J gene: TRBJ1-1; clone size: -; V gene: TRBV5-1; D gene: TRBD1
CDR3 DNA: TGTGCCAGCAGTTTATTGTCGACAGTGTACGAGCAGTACTTC; CDR3 protein: CASSLLSTVYEQYF; J gene: TRBJ2-7; clone size: few; V gene: TRBV27; D gene: -
CDR3 DNA: TGCGCCAGCAGCTTGGAGTTAGCGGGAGACACCGGGGAGCTGTTTTTT; CDR3 protein: CASSLELAGDTGELFF; J gene: TRBJ2-2; clone size: -; V gene: TRBV5-1; D gene: TRBD2
CDR3 DNA: TGTGCCAGCAGCTCCGGTAGGGCCCGGGGGGGATGTAGCAATCAGCCCCAGCATTTT; CDR3 protein: CASSSGRARGGCSNQPQHF; J gene: TRBJ1-5; clone size: -; V gene: TRBV5-6; D gene: -
CDR3 DNA: TGTGCCAGCAGCCCCCTTCTTGAGGTTAACTATGGCTACACCTTC; CDR3 protein: CASSPLLEVNYGYTF; J gene: TRBJ1-2; clone size: medium-sized; V gene: TRBV5-5; D gene: -
CDR3 DNA: TGTGCCAGCAGCTTATCGGGGGTTATCTATGGAAACACCATATATTTT; CDR3 protein: CASSLSGVIYGNTIYF; J gene: TRBJ1-3; clone size: -; V gene: TRBV7-9; D gene: -
CDR3 DNA: TGTGCCACCTCGAGGGAGGGAAGCTCCTATAATTCACCCCTCCACTTT; CDR3 protein: CATSREGSSYNSPLHF; J gene: TRBJ1-6; clone size: -; V gene: TRBV7-2; D gene: -
CDR3 DNA: TGTGCCAGCGCCAGGGAAAATCAGCCCCAGCATTTT; CDR3 protein: CASARENQPQHF; J gene: TRBJ1-5; clone size: -; V gene: TRBV12-3/TRBV12-4; D gene: -
CDR3 DNA: TGTGCCAGCAGTCAGTTCACCCAGGGGACGGGCGGGGAGCAGTACTTC; CDR3 protein: CASSQFTQGTGGEQYF; J gene: TRBJ2-7; clone size: -; V gene: TRBV6-6; D gene: -
CDR3 DNA: TGTGCCAGCTCACCACCGTCACAGCCTATGGGACTCTCTGGAAACACCATATATTTT; CDR3 protein: CASSPPSQPMGLSGNTIYF; J gene: TRBJ1-3; clone size: -; V gene: TRBV18; D gene: -
CDR3 DNA: TGTGCCAGCAGCCCCTCCAATGAGCAGTTCTTC; CDR3 protein: CASSPSNEQFF; J gene: TRBJ2-1; clone size: -; V gene: TRBV6-5; D gene: -